This is a list of T cell receptor beta chains from one sample in a study of blood T cell repertoires in COVID-19. TCRdb's copy holds only in-frame clones and misses some; the assay was immunoSEQ multiplex PCR. The sample has approximately 110,000 clones, more than 80% seen once. The sequenced sample was peripheral blood. These TCRs come from a woman at least 80 years old with acute or convalescent COVID-19. The CDR3 runs from the conserved cysteine through the conserved F or W. D genes are given only for firm matches. The size of a clone is reported for some rows only, either as once, few or many, or as a class for expanded clones.

CDR3aa	CDR3nt	j_gene	d_gene	abundance	v_gene
CASSSYRAPNYGYTF	TGTGCCAGCAGTTCGTACAGGGCGCCTAACTATGGCTACACCTTC	TRBJ1-2	.	.	TRBV6-5
CASSLRVNTEAFF	TGTGCCAGCAGCTTACGGGTGAACACTGAAGCTTTCTTT	TRBJ1-1	.	.	TRBV11-3
CASSLAGGYYGYTF	TGTGCCAGCAGCCTTGCGGGGGGGTACTATGGCTACACCTTC	TRBJ1-2	.	.	TRBV27
CASSQDLLIATYEQYF	TGCGCCAGCAGCCAAGATCTTTTGATAGCGACCTACGAGCAGTACTTC	TRBJ2-7	.	.	TRBV4-1
CAWSGTSGYNEQFF	TGTGCCTGGTCCGGGACTAGCGGCTACAATGAGCAGTTCTTC	TRBJ2-1	TRBD2	.	TRBV30
CASSTGYNEQFF	TGTGCCAGCAGTACAGGATACAATGAGCAGTTCTTC	TRBJ2-1	.	.	TRBV6-5
CASSYSSYSYEQYF	TGTGCCAGCAGTTACTCGAGTTACAGCTACGAGCAGTACTTC	TRBJ2-7	.	.	TRBV6-5
CASSWGTAGFGNTIYF	TGCGCCAGCAGCTGGGGGACAGCTGGGTTCGGAAACACCATATATTTT	TRBJ1-3	TRBD1	.	TRBV5-1
CASSLAASGRETQYF	TGCGCCAGCAGCTTGGCCGCTAGCGGGCGAGAGACCCAGTACTTC	TRBJ2-5	TRBD2	once	TRBV5-1
CASRDRGYSNQPQHF	TGTGCCAGCAGGGACAGGGGCTATAGCAATCAGCCCCAGCATTTT	TRBJ1-5	TRBD1	few	TRBV27
CATLGSLTSGGAPDTQYF	TGTGCCACCCTCGGATCCCTCACTAGCGGGGGGGCCCCAGATACGCAGTATTTT	TRBJ2-3	TRBD2	.	TRBV10-3
CASSLWPSDMGDTQYF	TGCGCCAGCAGCTTGTGGCCCTCTGACATGGGAGATACGCAGTATTTT	TRBJ2-3	.	.	TRBV5-1
CASSPRSGGNSPLHF	TGCGCCAGCAGCCCTCGGTCCGGCGGTAATTCACCCCTCCACTTT	TRBJ1-6	.	.	TRBV5-1
CASSQDARGGDNEQFF	TGCGCCAGCAGCCAAGATGCGCGGGGGGGAGATAATGAGCAGTTCTTC	TRBJ2-1	TRBD2	.	TRBV4-3
CASSPLRGDNEQFF	TGTGCCAGCTCACCACTCCGGGGGGACAATGAGCAGTTCTTC	TRBJ2-1	TRBD2	.	TRBV18
CASSSSGTSGETQYF	TGTGCCAGCTCATCAAGCGGGACTAGCGGAGAGACCCAGTACTTC	TRBJ2-5	TRBD2	once	TRBV18
CASSYSDRVGYTF	TGTGCCAGCAGTTACTCCGACAGGGTTGGCTACACCTTC	TRBJ1-2	TRBD1	.	TRBV6-2/TRBV6-3
CASSLLRVWDRNQETQYF	TGTGCCAGCAGCTTACTCCGAGTTTGGGACAGAAACCAAGAGACCCAGTACTTC	TRBJ2-5	TRBD1	.	TRBV7-9
CASSEGTANTEAFF	TGCGCCAGCAGTGAGGGAACAGCCAACACTGAAGCTTTCTTT	TRBJ1-1	.	.	TRBV10-2
CASSLGTVPYEQYF	TGTGCCAGCAGCCTGGGGACAGTCCCCTACGAGCAGTACTTC	TRBJ2-7	TRBD1	.	TRBV7-8
CASSRTRYNSPLHF	TGTGCCAGCAGTAGGACAAGGTATAATTCACCCCTCCACTTT	TRBJ1-6	.	.	TRBV6-5
CASSSMDTEAFF	TGCGCCAGCAGCTCTATGGACACTGAAGCTTTCTTT	TRBJ1-1	.	.	TRBV4-1
CASSPIGERGTGELFF	TGCGCCAGCAGCCCCATCGGGGAGCGGGGCACCGGGGAGCTGTTTTTT	TRBJ2-2	TRBD2	few	TRBV5-1
CASSTAGEQYF	TGTGCCAGCAGTACTGCCGGGGAGCAGTACTTC	TRBJ2-7	.	.	TRBV6-5
CASSYGPGQGTDTQYF	TGTGCCAGCAGTTACGGTCCGGGACAGGGCACAGATACGCAGTATTTT	TRBJ2-3	TRBD1	.	TRBV6-2/TRBV6-3
CASSLGQGYTEAFF	TGTGCCAGCAGCTTAGGACAGGGATACACTGAAGCTTTCTTT	TRBJ1-1	.	.	TRBV13
CASRRKTGGGNTIYF	TGTGCCAGCAGGCGTAAAACAGGGGGCGGAAACACCATATATTTT	TRBJ1-3	TRBD1	.	TRBV6-5
CASSMQGGNGYTF	TGTGCCAGTAGTATGCAGGGGGGAAATGGCTACACCTTC	TRBJ1-2	TRBD1	once	TRBV19
CASSKPPSYNEQFF	TGTGCCAGCAGCAAGCCTCCTTCCTACAATGAGCAGTTCTTC	TRBJ2-1	.	.	TRBV7-2
CASRGDREPEQFF	TGTGCCAGCAGGGGGGACAGGGAGCCTGAGCAGTTCTTC	TRBJ2-1	TRBD1	.	TRBV6-5
CASSELAGASNTGELFF	TGCGCCAGCAGCGAACTAGCGGGGGCCTCGAACACCGGGGAGCTGTTTTTT	TRBJ2-2	TRBD2	.	TRBV5-1
CASGWQGGEKLFF	TGTGCCAGCGGCTGGCAGGGAGGGGAAAAACTGTTTTTT	TRBJ1-4	.	.	TRBV6-5
CASSRVQGLTEAFF	TGTGCCAGCAGCCGGGTTCAGGGGTTAACTGAAGCTTTCTTT	TRBJ1-1	.	.	TRBV27
CASSAGQGGNTIYF	TGCGCCAGCAGTGCGGGACAGGGGGGAAACACCATATATTTT	TRBJ1-3	TRBD1	once	TRBV10-2
CASSSTGNTIYF	TGCGCCAGCAGCTCCACAGGAAACACCATATATTTT	TRBJ1-3	.	.	TRBV5-1
CASSDPNRVYEQYF	TGTGCCAGCAGTGATCCCAACAGGGTCTACGAGCAGTACTTC	TRBJ2-7	.	.	TRBV2
CASNYGRVSNSPLHF	TGTGCCAGCAACTACGGGAGGGTTTCTAATTCACCCCTCCACTTT	TRBJ1-6	.	.	TRBV6-5
CAWRTGYNSPLHF	TGTGCCTGGAGGACAGGGTATAATTCACCCCTCCACTTT	TRBJ1-6	TRBD1	once	TRBV30
CASSGGTSSYNSPLHF	TGTGCCAGCAGTGGCGGCACGAGCTCCTATAATTCACCCCTCCACTTT	TRBJ1-6	.	.	TRBV2
CASRGLAEPTDTQYF	TGTGCCAGCAGGGGACTAGCGGAGCCCACAGATACGCAGTATTTT	TRBJ2-3	TRBD2	.	TRBV6-5
CAIRRTGVNTEAFF	TGTGCCATCAGAAGGACAGGGGTGAACACTGAAGCTTTCTTT	TRBJ1-1	TRBD1	.	TRBV10-3
CASRSGQGRGEQYF	TGTGCCAGCAGAAGCGGACAGGGAAGAGGCGAGCAGTACTTC	TRBJ2-7	TRBD1	.	TRBV28
CASSLAQGTGNTIYF	TGTGCCAGCAGCTTAGCGCAGGGTACCGGAAACACCATATATTTT	TRBJ1-3	.	once	TRBV7-8
CASSLAGMNTGELFF	TGTGCCAGCAGCCTAGCGGGGATGAACACCGGGGAGCTGTTTTTT	TRBJ2-2	TRBD2	.	TRBV4-2
CATSRDRGFEQNTEAFF	TGTGCCACCAGCAGAGATCGAGGTTTTGAACAGAACACTGAAGCTTTCTTT	TRBJ1-1	.	.	TRBV15
CASSQQGNQPQHF	TGTGCCAGCAGCCAACAGGGCAATCAGCCCCAGCATTTT	TRBJ1-5	.	once	TRBV21-1
CASRSPQGSSGNTIYF	TGTGCCAGCAGGTCCCCTCAGGGTAGCTCTGGAAACACCATATATTTT	TRBJ1-3	.	.	TRBV2
CASSPLSFNEKLFF	TGTGCCAGCAGCCCTCTCAGTTTTAATGAAAAACTGTTTTTT	TRBJ1-4	.	once	TRBV7-9
CASSRGQGQNIQYF	TGTGCCAGCAGCCGTGGACAGGGGCAAAACATTCAGTACTTC	TRBJ2-4	TRBD1	.	TRBV7-2
CSARQGYEQYF	TGCAGTGCGAGACAGGGCTACGAGCAGTACTTC	TRBJ2-7	TRBD1	.	TRBV20-1
CASSPTGFQPQHF	TGTGCCAGTAGCCCGACAGGGTTTCAGCCCCAGCATTTT	TRBJ1-5	TRBD1	.	TRBV19
CASSPMGGGTEAFF	TGTGCCAGCAGTCCTATGGGTGGCGGTACTGAAGCTTTCTTT	TRBJ1-1	.	.	TRBV6-5
CASGLVFPVIAGGLNTGELFF	TGTGCTAGTGGTTTGGTATTCCCCGTGATAGCGGGGGGCTTGAACACCGGGGAGCTGTTTTTT	TRBJ2-2	TRBD2	.	TRBV12-5